Included here is one TCR beta chain sequence, with context. What it binds is unknown. This entry belongs to a study of blood T cells in healthy people across ages. General study findings and limits: A strong correlation between TCR beta diversity and naive T cell percentage was seen.

There are 15 residues in the CDR3. V gave up 0 bases and J gave up 1 base; unmatched junction bases: 3. Germline-derived CDR1 and CDR2 are SGHRS and YFSETQ. It was with a sample-barcoded 5' primer and a J-beta primer mix that a second PCR of roughly 6 to 12 cycles was run. Every cDNA molecule bore a tag from a template-switch adaptor containing 12 random nucleotides. At least 2.5 million CDR3-containing paired-end reads were obtained per sample. TCRdb used MiXCR to reprocess the 5' RACE reads, holding one entry per CDR3 protein. Seen here are roughly 1 million distinct CDR3 sequences, under 30% observed once, and the top ten hold approximately 0.7%. These data also formed part of another study, on T cells of mothers and their children. This second report adds: No clone of persistent microchimeric T cells was detected.

Sequenced sample: blood. The source of this sequence is a girl aged 2 to 10 in good health. The chain uses TRBV5-1 and TRBJ2-7, with TRBD1 matching over 8 bases. In DNA, the CDR3 is TGCGCCAGCAGCTTGGGGGACAGGATTTCCTACGAGCAGTACTTC. Translation: CASSLGDRISYEQYF. Using reference TRBV5-1 and TRBJ2-7 for the parts outside the CDR3, the full variable domain is KAGVTQTPRYLIKTRGQQVTLSCSPISGHRSVSWYQQTPGQGLQFLFEYFSETQRNKGNFPGRFSGRQFSNSRSEMNVSTLELGDSALYLCASSLGDRISYEQYFGPGTRLTVT.